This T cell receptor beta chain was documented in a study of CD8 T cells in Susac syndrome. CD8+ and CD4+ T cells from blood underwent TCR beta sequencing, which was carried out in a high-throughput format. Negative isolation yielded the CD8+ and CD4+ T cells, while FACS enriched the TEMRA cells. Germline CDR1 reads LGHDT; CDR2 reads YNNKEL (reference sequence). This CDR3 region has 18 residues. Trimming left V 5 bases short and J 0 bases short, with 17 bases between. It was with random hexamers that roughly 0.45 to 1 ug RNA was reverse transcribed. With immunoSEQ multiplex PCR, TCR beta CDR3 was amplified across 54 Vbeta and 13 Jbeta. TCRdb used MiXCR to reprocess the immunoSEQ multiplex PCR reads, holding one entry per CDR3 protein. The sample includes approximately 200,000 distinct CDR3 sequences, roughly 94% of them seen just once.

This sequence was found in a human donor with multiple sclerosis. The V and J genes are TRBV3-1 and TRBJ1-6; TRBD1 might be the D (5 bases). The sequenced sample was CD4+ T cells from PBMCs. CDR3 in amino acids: CASSWGIGKSSYNSPLHF. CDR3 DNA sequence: TGTGCCAGCAGCTGGGGGATCGGGAAGAGCTCCTATAATTCACCCCTCCACTTT.